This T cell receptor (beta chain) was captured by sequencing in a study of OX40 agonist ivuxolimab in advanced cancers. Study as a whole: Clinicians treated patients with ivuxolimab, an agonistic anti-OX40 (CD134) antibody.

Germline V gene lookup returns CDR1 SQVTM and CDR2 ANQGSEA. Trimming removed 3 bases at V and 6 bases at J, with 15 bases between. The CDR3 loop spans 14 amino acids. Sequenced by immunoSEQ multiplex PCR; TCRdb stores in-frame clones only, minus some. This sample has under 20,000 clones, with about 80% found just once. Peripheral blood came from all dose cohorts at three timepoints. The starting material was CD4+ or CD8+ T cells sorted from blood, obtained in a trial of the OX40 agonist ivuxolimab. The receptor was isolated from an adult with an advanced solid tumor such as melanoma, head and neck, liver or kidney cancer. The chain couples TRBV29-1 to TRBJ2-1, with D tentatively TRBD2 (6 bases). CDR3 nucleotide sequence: TGCAGCGTTGAGGCCCAGGGACTGGTCAATGAGCAGTTCTTC. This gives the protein CSVEAQGLVNEQFF.